The T cell receptor (beta chain) described here comes from a study of blood T cell repertoires in COVID-19. Study context: Sites across the United States, Italy and Spain contributed samples from acute and convalescent COVID-19. T cells, B-cell-depleted T cells, or PBMCs supplied cDNA or gDNA.

Membership in each cohort depended on participant-reported clinical history. Method: immunoSEQ multiplex PCR; TCRdb's copy keeps in-frame clones and lacks some. The sample has roughly 330,000 clones; around 87% are singletons. The germline gives CDR1 SGDLS, CDR2 YYNGEE. The CDR3 loop spans 14 amino acids. V was trimmed by 6 bases and J by 1 base, leaving 13 bases between them. The chain employs TRBV9 and TRBJ1-1, with unresolved D. Sequencing was done on a sample of PBMCs or T cells enriched from blood (not recorded which). The sequence was collected from a woman in her thirties who had recovered from COVID-19. The CDR3 here is CASNPGVSNTEAFF. For the CDR3, the DNA is TGTGCCAGCAATCCCGGGGTGTCGAACACTGAAGCTTTCTTT.